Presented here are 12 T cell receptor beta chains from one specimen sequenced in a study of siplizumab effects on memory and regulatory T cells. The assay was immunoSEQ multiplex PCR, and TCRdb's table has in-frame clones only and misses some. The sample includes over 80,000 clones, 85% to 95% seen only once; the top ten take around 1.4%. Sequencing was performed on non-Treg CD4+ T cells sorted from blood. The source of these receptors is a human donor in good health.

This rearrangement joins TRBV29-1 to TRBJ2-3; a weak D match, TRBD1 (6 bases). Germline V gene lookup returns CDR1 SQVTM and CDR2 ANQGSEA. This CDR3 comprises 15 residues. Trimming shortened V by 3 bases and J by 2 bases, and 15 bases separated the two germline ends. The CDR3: CSVDRDNRVTDTQYF. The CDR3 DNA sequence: TGCAGCGTTGACCGGGACAACAGGGTCACAGATACGCAGTATTTT.

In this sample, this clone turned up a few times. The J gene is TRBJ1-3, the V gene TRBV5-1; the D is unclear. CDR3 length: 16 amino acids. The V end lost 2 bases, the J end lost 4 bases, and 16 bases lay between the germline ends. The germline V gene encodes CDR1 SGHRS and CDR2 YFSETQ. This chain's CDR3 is CASSFTLLDLGNTIYF. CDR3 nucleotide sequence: TGCGCCAGCAGCTTTACATTACTCGACCTCGGAAACACCATATATTTT.

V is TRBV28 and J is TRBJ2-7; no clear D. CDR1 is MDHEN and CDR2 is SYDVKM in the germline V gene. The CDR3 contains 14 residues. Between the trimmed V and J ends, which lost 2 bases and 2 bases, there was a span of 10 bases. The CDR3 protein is CASSLPRVTYEQYF. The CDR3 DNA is TGTGCCAGCAGTTTACCTCGCGTCACCTACGAGCAGTACTTC.

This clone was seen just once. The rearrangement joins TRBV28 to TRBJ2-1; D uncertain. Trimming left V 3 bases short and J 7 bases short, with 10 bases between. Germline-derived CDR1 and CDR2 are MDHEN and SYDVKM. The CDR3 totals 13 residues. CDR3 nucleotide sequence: TGTGCCAGCAGTTTGATCGGAAGTAATGAGCAGTTCTTC. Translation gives CASSLIGSNEQFF.

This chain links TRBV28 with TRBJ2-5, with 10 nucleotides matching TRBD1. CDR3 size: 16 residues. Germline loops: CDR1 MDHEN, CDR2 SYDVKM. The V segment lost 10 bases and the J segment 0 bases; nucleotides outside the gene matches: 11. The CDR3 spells CATFDRDRGYQETQYF. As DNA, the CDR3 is TGTGCCACGTTCGACCGGGACAGGGGTTACCAAGAGACCCAGTACTTC.

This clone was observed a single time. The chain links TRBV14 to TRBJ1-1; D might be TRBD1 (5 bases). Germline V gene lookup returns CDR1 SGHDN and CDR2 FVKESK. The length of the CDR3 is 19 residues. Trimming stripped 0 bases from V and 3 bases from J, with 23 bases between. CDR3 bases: TGTGCCAGCAGCCAAGAGACTATCCCTATCGACAGACTTTACACTGAAGCTTTCTTT. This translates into CASSQETIPIDRLYTEAFF.

The CDR3 nucleotides are TGTGCCAGCATGTTTTCAGGGGTCAGAGGCTATGGCTACACCTTC. Amino acids: CASMFSGVRGYGYTF. The chain recombines TRBV6-5 with TRBJ1-2, with D tentatively TRBD1 (6 bases). CDR1 MNHEY and CDR2 SVGAGI come from the germline V gene. V gave up 7 bases and J gave up 4 bases, with 19 bases separating them. The CDR3 contains 15 residues.

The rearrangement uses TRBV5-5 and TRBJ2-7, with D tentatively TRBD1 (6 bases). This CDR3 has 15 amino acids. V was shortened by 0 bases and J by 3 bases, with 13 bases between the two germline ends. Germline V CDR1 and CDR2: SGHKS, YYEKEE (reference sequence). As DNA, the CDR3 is TGTGCCAGCAGCTTGGTACAGGGTTTTTACTACGAGCAGTACTTC. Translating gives CASSLVQGFYYEQYF. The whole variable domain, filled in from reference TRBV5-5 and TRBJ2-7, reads DAGVTQSPTHLIKTRGQQVTLRCSPISGHKSVSWYQQVLGQGPQFIFQYYEKEERGRGNFPDRFSARQFPNYSSELNVNALLLGDSALYLCASSLVQGFYYEQYFGPGTRLTVT.

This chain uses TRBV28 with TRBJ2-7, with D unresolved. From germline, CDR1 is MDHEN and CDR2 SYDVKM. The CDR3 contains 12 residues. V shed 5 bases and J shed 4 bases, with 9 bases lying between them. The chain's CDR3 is CASSSAIYEQYF. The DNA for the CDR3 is TGTGCCAGCAGTAGCGCGATTTACGAGCAGTACTTC.

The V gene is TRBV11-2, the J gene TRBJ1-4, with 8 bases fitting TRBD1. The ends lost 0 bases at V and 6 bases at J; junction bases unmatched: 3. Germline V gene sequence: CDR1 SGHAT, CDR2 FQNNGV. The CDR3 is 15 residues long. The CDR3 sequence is CASSLDGRGHEKLFF. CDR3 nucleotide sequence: TGTGCCAGCAGCTTAGATGGCAGGGGGCATGAAAAACTGTTTTTT.

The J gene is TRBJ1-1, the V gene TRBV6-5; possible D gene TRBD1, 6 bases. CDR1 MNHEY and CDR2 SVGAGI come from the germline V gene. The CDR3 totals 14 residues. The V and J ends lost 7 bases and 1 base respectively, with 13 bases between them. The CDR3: CASTLGQTNTEAFF. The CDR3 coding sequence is TGTGCCAGCACCCTAGGACAGACGAACACTGAAGCTTTCTTT.

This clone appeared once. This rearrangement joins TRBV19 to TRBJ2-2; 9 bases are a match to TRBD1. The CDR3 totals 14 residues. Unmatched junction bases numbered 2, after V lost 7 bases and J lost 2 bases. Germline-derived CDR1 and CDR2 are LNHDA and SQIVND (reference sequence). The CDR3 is CASKQGANTGELFF. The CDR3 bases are TGTGCCAGTAAACAGGGGGCAAACACCGGGGAGCTGTTTTTT.